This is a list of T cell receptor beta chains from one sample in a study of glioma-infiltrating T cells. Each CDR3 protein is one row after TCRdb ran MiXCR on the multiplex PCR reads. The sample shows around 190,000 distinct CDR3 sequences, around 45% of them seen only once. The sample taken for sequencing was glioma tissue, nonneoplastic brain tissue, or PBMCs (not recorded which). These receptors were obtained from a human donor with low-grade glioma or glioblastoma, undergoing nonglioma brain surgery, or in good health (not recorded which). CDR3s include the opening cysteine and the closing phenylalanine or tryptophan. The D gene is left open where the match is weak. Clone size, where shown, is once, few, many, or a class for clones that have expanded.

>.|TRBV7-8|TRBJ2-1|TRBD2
TGTGCCAGCAGCTTAGCAGGGCCACTAGCGTCCCCCTACAATGAGCAGTTCTTC
CASSLAGPLASPYNEQFF
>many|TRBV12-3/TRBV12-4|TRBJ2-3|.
TGTGCCAGCAGTTTTCAGGGCCCCACAGATACGCAGTATTTT
CASSFQGPTDTQYF
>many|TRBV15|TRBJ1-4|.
TGTGCCACCAGCAGAGATCAAGTTAATGAAAAACTGTTTTTT
CATSRDQVNEKLFF
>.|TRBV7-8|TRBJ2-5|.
TGTGCCAGCAGACCCCTACTTAGAAAGACCCAGTACTTC
CASRPLLRKTQYF
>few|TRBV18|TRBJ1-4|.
TGTGCCAGCTCACTCAACGCGTGGGGTGACGAAAAACTGTTTTTT
CASSLNAWGDEKLFF
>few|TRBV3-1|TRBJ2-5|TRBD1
TGTGCCAGCAGCCAAACTAGGACAGGAATACAAGAGACCCAGTACTTC
CASSQTRTGIQETQYF
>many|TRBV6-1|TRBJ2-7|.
TGTGCCAGCACTAACGAGGGCCCTAAGAGGGGCGAGCAGTACTTC
CASTNEGPKRGEQYF
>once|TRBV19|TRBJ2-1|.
TGTGCCAGTAGTAAGGAGGAATTCTCCTACAATGAGCAGTTCTTC
CASSKEEFSYNEQFF
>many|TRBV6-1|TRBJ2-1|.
TGTGCCAGCAGTTCCTCCTCACAGGGCCCCAATGAGCAGTTCTTC
CASSSSSQGPNEQFF
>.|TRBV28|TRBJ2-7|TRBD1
TGTGCCAGCAGTTCCGGGACAGGGCCCTACGAGCAGTACTTC
CASSSGTGPYEQYF
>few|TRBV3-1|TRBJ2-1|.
TGTGCCAGCAGCCAAGCACGGGACAATGAGCAGTTCTTC
CASSQARDNEQFF
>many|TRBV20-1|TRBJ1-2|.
TGCAGTGCTAGAGATCGGGCAGGGCCCTCCCTTGGCTACACCTTC
CSARDRAGPSLGYTF
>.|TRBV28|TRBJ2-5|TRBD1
TGTGCCAGCAGCCCTACAGGGGTCCCAGAGACCCAGTACTTC
CASSPTGVPETQYF
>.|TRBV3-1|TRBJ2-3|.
TGTGCCAGCAGCCGGAGTTCAGAGACAGATACGCAGTATTTT
CASSRSSETDTQYF
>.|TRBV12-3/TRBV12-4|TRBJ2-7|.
TGTGCCAGCAGACGAGACACGTACAATGAGAAGTACTTC
CASRRDTYNEKYF
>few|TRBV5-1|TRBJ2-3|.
TGCGCCAGCAGCGACGGGACCGCGAACACAGATACGCAGTATTTT
CASSDGTANTDTQYF
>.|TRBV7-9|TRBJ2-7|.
TGTGCCAGCAGCTTAAGTTTCTCAGACGAGCAGTACTTC
CASSLSFSDEQYF
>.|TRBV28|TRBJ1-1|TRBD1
TGTGCCAGCAGGCTCGAGACAGGGAGTGGCACTGAAGCTATCTTT
CASRLETGSGTEAIF
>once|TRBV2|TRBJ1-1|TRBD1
TGTGCCAGCGGGACAGACTCGGGCTTGGCTGAAGCTTTCTTT
CASGTDSGLAEAFF
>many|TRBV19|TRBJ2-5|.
TGTGCCAGTAGTATCGGGCTAGTGTCGGGAGAGACCCAGTACTTC
CASSIGLVSGETQYF
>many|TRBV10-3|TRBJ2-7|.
TGTGCCATCAGTGAGTCGGCAGGGGGGGAGCAGTACTTC
CAISESAGGEQYF
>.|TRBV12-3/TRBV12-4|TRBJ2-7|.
TGTGCCAGCGGACGGGACGGGGGCTACGAGCAGTACTTC
CASGRDGGYEQYF
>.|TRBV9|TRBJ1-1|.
TGTGCCAGCAGCCCGGGACCGGGGGACACTGAAGCTTTCTTT
CASSPGPGDTEAFF
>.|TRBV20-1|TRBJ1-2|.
TGCAGTGCAAGTACTGCTAACTATGGCCACACCTTC
CSASTANYGHTF
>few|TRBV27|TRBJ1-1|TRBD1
TGTGCCAGCAGCCCGGAGACAGGGAGAGACACTGAAGCTTTCTTT
CASSPETGRDTEAFF
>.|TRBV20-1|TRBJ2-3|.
TGCAGCGTTGAATGGCTAGCCCGCGGTACGCAGTATTTT
CSVEWLARGTQYF
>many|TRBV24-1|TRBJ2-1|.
TGTGCCACCAGTACAGGGTACAATGAGCAGTTCTTC
CATSTGYNEQFF
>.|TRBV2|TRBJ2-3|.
TGTGCCAGCAGCTCCGTACAGGGCAGCACAGATACGCAGTATTTT
CASSSVQGSTDTQYF
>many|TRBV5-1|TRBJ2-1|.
TGTGCCAGCAGTTCGGGAAGCTCCTACAATGAGCAGTTCTTC
CASSSGSSYNEQFF
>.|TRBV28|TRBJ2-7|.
TGTGCCAGCAGTTTGCGGGGCCTCGGATACGAGCAGTACTTC
CASSLRGLGYEQYF
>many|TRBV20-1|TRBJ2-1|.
TGCAGTGCTAGCGGGACCGATACCTACAATGAGCAGTTCTTC
CSASGTDTYNEQFF
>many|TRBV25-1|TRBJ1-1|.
TGTGCCAGCAGGTCCCCAGGGTACATGAACACTGAAGCTTTCTTT
CASRSPGYMNTEAFF
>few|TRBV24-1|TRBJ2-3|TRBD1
TGTGCCACCAGTGGAGGGGGCCCCCGGACAGATACGCAGTATTTT
CATSGGGPRTDTQYF
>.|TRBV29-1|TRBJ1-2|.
TGCAGCGTCGGAGAATATGGCTACACCTTC
CSVGEYGYTF
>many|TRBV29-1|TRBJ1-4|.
TGCAGCGTTGAGGAGATCAGGGGTGAAAAACTGTTTTTT
CSVEEIRGEKLFF
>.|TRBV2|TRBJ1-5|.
TGTGCCAGCTCCGACAGGTATAATCAGCCCCAGCATTTT
CASSDRYNQPQHF
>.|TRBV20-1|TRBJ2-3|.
TGCAGTGCTAGTCGAATGGCGTGGACTGGAGGTGGCACAGATACGCAGTATTTT
CSASRMAWTGGGTDTQYF
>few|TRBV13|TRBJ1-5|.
TGTGCCAGCAGCTTAGGGGGTAAGAGCAATCAGCCCCAGCATTTT
CASSLGGKSNQPQHF
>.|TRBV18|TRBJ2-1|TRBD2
TGTGCCAGCTCACCAGGACTAGCGGGAGGACTTGAGCAGTTCTTC
CASSPGLAGGLEQFF
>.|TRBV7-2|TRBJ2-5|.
TGTGCCAGAAGCTTCGGCCCGGGAGAGAGCCAGTACTTC
CARSFGPGESQYF
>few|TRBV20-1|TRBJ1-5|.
TGCAGTGCTAGAGGGGGGCTCCCAGGGGCGCTGAGCAATCAGCCCCAGCATTTT
CSARGGLPGALSNQPQHF
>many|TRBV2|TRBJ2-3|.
TGTGCCAGCAGTAGAAATGACAACACAGATACGCAGTATTTT
CASSRNDNTDTQYF
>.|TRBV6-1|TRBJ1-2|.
TGTGCCAGCAGGGTCGGGATACGGGGCTTGTACTATGGTTACACCTTC
CASRVGIRGLYYGYTF